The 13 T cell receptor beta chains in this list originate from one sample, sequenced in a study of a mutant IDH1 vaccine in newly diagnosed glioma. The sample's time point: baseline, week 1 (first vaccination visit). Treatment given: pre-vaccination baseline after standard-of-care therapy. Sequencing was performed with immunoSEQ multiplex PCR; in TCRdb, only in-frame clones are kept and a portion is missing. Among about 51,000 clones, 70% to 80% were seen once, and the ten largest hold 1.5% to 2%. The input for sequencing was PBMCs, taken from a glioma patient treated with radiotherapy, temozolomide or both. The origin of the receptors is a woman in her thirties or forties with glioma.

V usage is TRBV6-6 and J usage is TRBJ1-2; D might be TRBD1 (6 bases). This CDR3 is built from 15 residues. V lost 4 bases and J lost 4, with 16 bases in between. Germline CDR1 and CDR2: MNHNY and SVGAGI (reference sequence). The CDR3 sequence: CASSLDRIGLYGYTF. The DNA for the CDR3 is TGTGCCAGCAGTTTAGACAGGATCGGCCTCTATGGCTACACCTTC.

In DNA, the CDR3 is TGTGCCAGTAGTATAGAGGGGGAGGCTTATCAGCCCCAGCATTTT. It codes for CASSIEGEAYQPQHF. The chain joins TRBV19 to TRBJ1-5; the D gene is possibly TRBD1 (5 bases). The germline V and J ends were trimmed by 0 bases and 5 bases, with 11 bases remaining between them. The CDR3 covers 15 residues. Germline CDR1 LNHDA, CDR2 SQIVND (reference sequence). Full variable domain (missing parts from reference TRBV19 and TRBJ1-5): DGGITQSPKYLFRKEGQNVTLSCEQNLNHDAMYWYRQDPGQGLRLIYYSQIVNDFQKGDIAEGYSVSREKKESFPLTVTSAQKNPTAFYLCASSIEGEAYQPQHFGDGTRLSIL.

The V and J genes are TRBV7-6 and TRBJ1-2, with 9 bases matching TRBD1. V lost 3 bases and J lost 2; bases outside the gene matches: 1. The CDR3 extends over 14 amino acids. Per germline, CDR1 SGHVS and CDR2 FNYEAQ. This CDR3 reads CASSFGTGNYGYTF. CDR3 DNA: TGTGCCAGCAGCTTCGGGACAGGGAACTATGGCTACACCTTC.

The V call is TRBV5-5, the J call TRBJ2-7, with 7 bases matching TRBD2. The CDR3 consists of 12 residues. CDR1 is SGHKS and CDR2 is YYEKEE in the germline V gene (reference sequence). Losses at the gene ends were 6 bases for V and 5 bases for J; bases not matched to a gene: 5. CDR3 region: CASTWGGDEQYF. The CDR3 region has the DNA TGTGCCAGCACCTGGGGAGGGGACGAGCAGTACTTC.

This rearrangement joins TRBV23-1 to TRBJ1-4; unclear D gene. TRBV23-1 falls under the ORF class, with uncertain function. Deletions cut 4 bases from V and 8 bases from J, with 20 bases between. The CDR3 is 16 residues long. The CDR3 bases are TGCGCCAGCAGTCCCCTGAGGCAGTTTAGCAACGAAAAACTGTTTTTT. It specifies CASSPLRQFSNEKLFF.

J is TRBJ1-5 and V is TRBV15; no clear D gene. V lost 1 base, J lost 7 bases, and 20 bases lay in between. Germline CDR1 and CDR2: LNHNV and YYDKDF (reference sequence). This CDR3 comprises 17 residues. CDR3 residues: CATSRGSEYRTGQPQHF. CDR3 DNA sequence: TGTGCCACCAGCAGAGGCAGTGAATATAGGACGGGGCAGCCCCAGCATTTT.

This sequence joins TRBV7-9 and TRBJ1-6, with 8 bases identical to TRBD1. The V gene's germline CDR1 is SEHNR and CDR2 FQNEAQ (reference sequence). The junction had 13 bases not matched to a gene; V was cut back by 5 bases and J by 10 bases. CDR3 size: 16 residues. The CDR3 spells CASSPLPGGANSPLHF. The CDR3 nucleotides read TGTGCCAGCAGCCCGCTTCCAGGGGGCGCGAACTCACCCCTCCACTTT.

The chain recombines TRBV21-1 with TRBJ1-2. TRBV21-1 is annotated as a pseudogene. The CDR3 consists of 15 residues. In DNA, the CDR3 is TGTGCCAGCAGCAAATTTGAAGGGAAGGTTCTTGGCTACACCTTC. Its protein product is CASSKFEGKVLGYTF.

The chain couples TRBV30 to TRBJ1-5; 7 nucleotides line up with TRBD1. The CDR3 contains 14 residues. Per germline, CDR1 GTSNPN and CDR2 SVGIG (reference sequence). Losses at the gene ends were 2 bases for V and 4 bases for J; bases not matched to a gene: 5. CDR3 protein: CAWSQDRENQPQHF. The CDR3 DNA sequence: TGTGCCTGGAGTCAAGACAGGGAAAATCAGCCCCAGCATTTT.

CDR3 region: CASSSGTGNSPLHF. The CDR3 coding sequence is TGCGCCAGCAGCTCCGGGACAGGGAACTCACCCCTCCACTTT. The chain carries TRBV10-1 and TRBJ1-6; TRBD1 matches 9 bases. The CDR3 extends over 14 amino acids. The V gene's germline CDR1 is WNHNN and CDR2 SYGVQD (reference sequence). The junction had 7 bases not matched to a gene; V was cut back by 6 bases and J by 10 bases.

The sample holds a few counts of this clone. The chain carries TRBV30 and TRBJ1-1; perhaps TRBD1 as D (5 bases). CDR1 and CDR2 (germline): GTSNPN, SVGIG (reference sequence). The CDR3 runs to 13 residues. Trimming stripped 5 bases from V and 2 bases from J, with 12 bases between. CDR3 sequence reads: CAWRPGVNTEAFF. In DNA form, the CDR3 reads TGTGCCTGGCGCCCGGGGGTAAACACTGAAGCTTTCTTT.

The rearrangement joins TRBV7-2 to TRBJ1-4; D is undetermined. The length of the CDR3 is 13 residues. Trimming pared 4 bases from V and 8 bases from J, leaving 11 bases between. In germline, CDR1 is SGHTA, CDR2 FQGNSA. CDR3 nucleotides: TGTGCCAGCAGCTCCTTGTCGAGAGAAAAACTGTTTTTT. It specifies CASSSLSREKLFF.

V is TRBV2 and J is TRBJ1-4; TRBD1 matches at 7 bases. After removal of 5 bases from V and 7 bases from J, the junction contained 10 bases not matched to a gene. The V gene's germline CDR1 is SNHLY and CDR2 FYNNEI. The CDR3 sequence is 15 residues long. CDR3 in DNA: TGTGCCAGCAGTCAGGCCTTCTCAGGGGGTGAAAAACTGTTTTTT. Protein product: CASSQAFSGGEKLFF.